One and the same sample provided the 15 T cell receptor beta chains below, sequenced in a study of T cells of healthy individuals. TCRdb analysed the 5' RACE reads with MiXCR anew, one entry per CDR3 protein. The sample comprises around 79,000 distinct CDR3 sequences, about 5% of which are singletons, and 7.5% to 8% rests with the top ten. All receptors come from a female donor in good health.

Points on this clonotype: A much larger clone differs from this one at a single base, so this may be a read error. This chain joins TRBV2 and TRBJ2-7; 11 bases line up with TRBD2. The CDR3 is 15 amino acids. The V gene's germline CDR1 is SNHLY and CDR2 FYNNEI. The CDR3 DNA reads TGTGCCAGCGTCCTCACTAGCGGGAGCGATTACGAGAAGTACTTC. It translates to CASVLTSGSDYEKYF.

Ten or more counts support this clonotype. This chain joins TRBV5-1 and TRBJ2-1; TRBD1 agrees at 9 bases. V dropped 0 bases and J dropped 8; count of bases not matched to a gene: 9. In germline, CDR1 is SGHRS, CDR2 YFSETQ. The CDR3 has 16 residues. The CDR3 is CASSLAGTGFSHEQFF. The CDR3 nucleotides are TGCGCCAGCAGCTTGGCGGGGACAGGGTTCTCCCATGAGCAGTTCTTC.

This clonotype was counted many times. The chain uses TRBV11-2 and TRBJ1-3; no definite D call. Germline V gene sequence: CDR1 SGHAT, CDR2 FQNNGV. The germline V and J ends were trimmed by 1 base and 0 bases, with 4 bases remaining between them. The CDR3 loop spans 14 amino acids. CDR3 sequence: CASSLGSSGNTIYF. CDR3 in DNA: TGTGCCAGCAGCTTAGGGAGCTCTGGAAACACCATATATTTT.

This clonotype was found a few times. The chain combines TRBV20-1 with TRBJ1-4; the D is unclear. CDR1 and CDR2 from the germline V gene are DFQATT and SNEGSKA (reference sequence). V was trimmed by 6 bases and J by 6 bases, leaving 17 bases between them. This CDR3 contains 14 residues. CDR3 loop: CSAPQAWPYEKLFF. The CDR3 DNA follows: TGCAGTGCCCCCCAAGCTTGGCCTTATGAAAAACTGTTTTTT.

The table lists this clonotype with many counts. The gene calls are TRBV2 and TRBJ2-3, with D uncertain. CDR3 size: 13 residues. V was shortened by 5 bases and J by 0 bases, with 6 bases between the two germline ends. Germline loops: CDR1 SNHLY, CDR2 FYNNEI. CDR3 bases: TGTGCCAGCAGTAAGGGAAGCACAGATACGCAGTATTTT. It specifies CASSKGSTDTQYF.

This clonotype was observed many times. CDR3 in DNA: TGCAGCGTTGAAACTGCCTCTGGAAACACCATATATTTT. It is translated as CSVETASGNTIYF. This sequence joins TRBV29-1 and TRBJ1-3; D not certain. This CDR3 contains 13 residues. Germline V gene data show CDR1 as SQVTM and CDR2 as ANQGSEA. V was cut by 2 bases and J by 0 bases, with 5 bases left in between.

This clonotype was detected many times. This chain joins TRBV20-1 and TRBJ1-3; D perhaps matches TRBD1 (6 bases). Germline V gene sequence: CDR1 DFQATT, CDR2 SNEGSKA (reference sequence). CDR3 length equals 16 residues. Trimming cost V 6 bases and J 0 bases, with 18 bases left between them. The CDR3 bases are TGCAGTGCCCGAGGGGGGACCGTTGCCTCTGGAAACACCATATATTTT. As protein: CSARGGTVASGNTIYF.

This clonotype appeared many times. The CDR3 protein is CASSAFGGHSGANVLTF. The CDR3 nucleotides are TGTGCCAGCAGTGCTTTTGGGGGGCACTCTGGGGCCAACGTCCTGACTTTC. The rearrangement uses TRBV2 and TRBJ2-6; D is tentatively TRBD1 or TRBD2 (6 bases each). This CDR3 has 17 amino acids. Germline CDR1 SNHLY, CDR2 FYNNEI. Between the trimmed V and J ends, which lost 4 bases and 0 bases, there was a span of 13 bases. The variable domain in full, completed from reference TRBV2 and TRBJ2-6, reads EPEVTQTPSHQVTQMGQEVILRCVPISNHLYFYWYRQILGQKVEFLVSFYNNEISEKSEIFDDQFSVERPDGSNFTLKIRSTKLEDSAMYFCASSAFGGHSGANVLTFGAGSRLTVL.

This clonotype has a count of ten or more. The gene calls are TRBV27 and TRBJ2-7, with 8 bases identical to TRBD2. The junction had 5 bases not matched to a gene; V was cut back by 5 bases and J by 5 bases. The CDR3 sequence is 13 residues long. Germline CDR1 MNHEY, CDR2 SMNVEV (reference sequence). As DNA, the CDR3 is TGTGCCAGCAGTCCGCACGGGAGGGACGAGCAGTACTTC. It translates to CASSPHGRDEQYF.

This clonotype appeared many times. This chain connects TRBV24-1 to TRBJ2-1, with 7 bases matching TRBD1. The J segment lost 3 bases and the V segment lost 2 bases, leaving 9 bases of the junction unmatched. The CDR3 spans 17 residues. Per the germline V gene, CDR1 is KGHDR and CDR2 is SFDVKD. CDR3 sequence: CATSDSGRDRVYNEQFF. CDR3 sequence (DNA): TGTGCCACCAGTGATTCGGGGCGAGACAGGGTCTACAATGAGCAGTTCTTC.

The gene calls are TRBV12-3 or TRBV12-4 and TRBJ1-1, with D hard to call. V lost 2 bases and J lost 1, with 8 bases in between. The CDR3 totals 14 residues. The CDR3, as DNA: TGTGCCAGCAGTTTAACGGTGACGAACACTGAAGCTTTCTTT. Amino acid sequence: CASSLTVTNTEAFF.

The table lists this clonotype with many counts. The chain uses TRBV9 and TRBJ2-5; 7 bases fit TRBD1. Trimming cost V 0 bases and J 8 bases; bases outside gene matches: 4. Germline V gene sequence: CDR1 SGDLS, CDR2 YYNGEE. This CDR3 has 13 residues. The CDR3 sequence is CASSVEQGRTQYF. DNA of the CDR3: TGTGCCAGCAGCGTAGAACAGGGGCGAACCCAGTACTTC.

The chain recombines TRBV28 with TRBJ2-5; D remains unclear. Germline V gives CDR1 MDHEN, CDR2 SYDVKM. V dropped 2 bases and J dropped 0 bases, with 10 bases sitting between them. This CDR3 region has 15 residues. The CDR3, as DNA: TGTGCCAGCAGTTTAATGCGACCGTACCAAGAGACCCAGTACTTC. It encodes CASSLMRPYQETQYF.

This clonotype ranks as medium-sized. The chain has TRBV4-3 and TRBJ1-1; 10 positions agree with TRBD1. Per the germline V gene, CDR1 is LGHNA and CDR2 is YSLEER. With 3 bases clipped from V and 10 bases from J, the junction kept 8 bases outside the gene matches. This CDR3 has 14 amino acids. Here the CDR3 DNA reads TGCGCCAGCAGCCAGGGACAGGGGATGGGGGGAGCTTTCTTT. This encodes CASSQGQGMGGAFF.

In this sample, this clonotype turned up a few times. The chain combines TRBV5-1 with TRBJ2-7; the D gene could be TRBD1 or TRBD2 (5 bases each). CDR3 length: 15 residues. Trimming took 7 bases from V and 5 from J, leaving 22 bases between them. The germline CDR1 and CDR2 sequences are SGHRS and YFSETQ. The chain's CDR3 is CASASGTLYKNEQYF. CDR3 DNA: TGCGCCAGCGCGAGTGGGACCCTCTATAAGAACGAGCAGTACTTC.